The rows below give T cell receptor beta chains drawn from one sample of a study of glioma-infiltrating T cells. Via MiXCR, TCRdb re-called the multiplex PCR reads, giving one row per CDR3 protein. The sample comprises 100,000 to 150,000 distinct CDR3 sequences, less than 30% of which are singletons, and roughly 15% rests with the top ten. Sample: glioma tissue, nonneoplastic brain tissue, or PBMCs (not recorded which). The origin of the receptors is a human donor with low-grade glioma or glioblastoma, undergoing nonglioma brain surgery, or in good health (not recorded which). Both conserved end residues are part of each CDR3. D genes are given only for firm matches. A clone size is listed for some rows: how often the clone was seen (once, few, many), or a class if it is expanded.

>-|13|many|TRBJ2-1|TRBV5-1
TGCGCCAGCAGCTTGGAAGCCATCAATGAGCAGTTCTTC
CASSLEAINEQFF
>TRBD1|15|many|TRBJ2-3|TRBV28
TGTGCCAGCAGTCCGCCGGGACAGGCTGGGGATACGCAGTATTTT
CASSPPGQAGDTQYF
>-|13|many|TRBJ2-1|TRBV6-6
TGTGCCAGCAGTTACTCTAGTGTCGATGAGCAGTTCTTC
CASSYSSVDEQFF
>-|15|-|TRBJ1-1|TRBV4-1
TGCGCCAGCAGCCAAGCCCGGGGGGCAGGTTCCAAGGCTTTCTTT
CASSQARGAGSKAFF
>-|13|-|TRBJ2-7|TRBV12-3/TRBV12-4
TGTGCCAGCAGTCCGGGACGGGAATACGAGCAGTACTTC
CASSPGREYEQYF
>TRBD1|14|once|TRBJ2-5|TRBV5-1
TGCGCCAGCAGCCCGCGGACAGGTGGCGAGACCCAGTACTTC
CASSPRTGGETQYF
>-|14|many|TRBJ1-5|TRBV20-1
TGCAGTGCTAGAGCAGGGGTAGGCAATCAGCCCCAGCATTTT
CSARAGVGNQPQHF
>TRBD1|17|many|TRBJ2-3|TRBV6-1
TGTGCCAGCAGTGAAGTTAGATGGGCAGGGGGCTTTGATACGCAGTATTTT
CASSEVRWAGGFDTQYF
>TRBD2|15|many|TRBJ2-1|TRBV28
TGTGCCAGCAGTCTAGCGGGAGGAAAATACAATGAGCAGTTCTTC
CASSLAGGKYNEQFF
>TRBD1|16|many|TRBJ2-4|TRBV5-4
TGTGCCAGCAGCCCGGACAGGGTCGGGGCCAAAAACATTCAGTACTTC
CASSPDRVGAKNIQYF
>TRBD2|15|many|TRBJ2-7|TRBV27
TGTGCCAGCAGCTTAGCGGGAGGGAGCTCCTACGAGCAGTACTTC
CASSLAGGSSYEQYF
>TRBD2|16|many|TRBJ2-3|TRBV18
TGTGCCAGCTCGCCCGGGACTAGCGGGAGTGGAGATACGCAGTATTTT
CASSPGTSGSGDTQYF
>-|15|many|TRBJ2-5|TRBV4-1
TGCGCCAGCAGCCAAGCGACAACGTACCAAGAGACCCAGTACTTC
CASSQATTYQETQYF
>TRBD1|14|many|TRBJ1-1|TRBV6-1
TGTGCCAGCAGACGAGACAGGGGTCACACTGAAGCTTTCTTT
CASRRDRGHTEAFF
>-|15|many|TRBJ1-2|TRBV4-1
TGCGCCAGCAGCCAAGGAGGGGGGCGCAACTATGGCTACACCTTC
CASSQGGGRNYGYTF
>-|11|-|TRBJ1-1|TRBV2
TGTGCCAGCAGCTTGGACAGTGAAGCTGTCTTT
CASSLDSEAVF
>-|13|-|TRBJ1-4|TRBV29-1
TGCAGCGCCGCAGAGGGAACCGCTGAAAAACTGTTTTTT
CSAAEGTAEKLFF
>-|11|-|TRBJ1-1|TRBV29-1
TGCGGGGGTATCGTGAACACTGAAGCTTTCTTT
CGGIVNTEAFF
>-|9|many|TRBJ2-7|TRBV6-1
TGTGCCAGCGGGAACGAGCAGTACTTC
CASGNEQYF
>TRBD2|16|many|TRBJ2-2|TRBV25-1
TGTGCCAGCAGTGTAGCGGGAGGGGGTACGACCGGGGAGCTGTTTTTT
CASSVAGGGTTGELFF